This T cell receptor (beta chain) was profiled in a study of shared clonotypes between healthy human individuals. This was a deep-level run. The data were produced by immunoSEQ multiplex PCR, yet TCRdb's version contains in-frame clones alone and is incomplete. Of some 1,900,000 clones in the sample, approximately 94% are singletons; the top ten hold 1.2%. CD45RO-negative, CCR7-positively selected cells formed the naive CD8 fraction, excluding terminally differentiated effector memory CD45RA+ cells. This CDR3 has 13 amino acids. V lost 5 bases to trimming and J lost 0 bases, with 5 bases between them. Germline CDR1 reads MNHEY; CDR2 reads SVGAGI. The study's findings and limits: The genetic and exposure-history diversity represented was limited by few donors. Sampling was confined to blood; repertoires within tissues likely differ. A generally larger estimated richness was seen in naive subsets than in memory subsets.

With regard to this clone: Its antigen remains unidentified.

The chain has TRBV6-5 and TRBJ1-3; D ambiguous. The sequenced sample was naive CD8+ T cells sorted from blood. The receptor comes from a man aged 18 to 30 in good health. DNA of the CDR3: TGTGCCAGCAGTCAGAACTCTGGAAACACCATATATTTT. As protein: CASSQNSGNTIYF.